The present entry profiles one T cell receptor beta chain with its context. There is no known antigen for this receptor. Base qualities are not at hand, and no much larger clone is one base apart. Reading the germline V gene gives CDR1 MNHEY and CDR2 SVGAGI. V lost 0 bases and J lost 0 bases; the stretch between them is 11 bases long. The CDR3 covers 16 residues, taking in both the cysteine and the phenylalanine. Only the CDR3 DNA is retained, 48 bases long and in frame from the first base. All of the isolated RNA was reverse transcribed with the High Capacity cDNA Reverse Transcription Kit, so expressed TCRB transcripts were sequenced. Naive, central memory and regulatory T cell samples underwent deep immunoSEQ sequencing, averaging around 3.7 million total reads per sample. Sorted cells were lysed in RLT buffer, and RNA was extracted using DNase-treated RNeasy Micro or Mini kits according to cell number. Each cell subset was processed on its own to prevent cross-contamination, while patient and healthy donor samples were processed together. Using the immunoSEQ multiplex PCR, TCRB sequences were amplified from cDNA into 87-bp fragments spanning the CDR3 region. The amplicons were sequenced using the Illumina HiSeq platform. As for how the authors treated the data: PCR bias was computationally corrected using synthetic template baselines, reads within Hamming distance 2 were collapsed, and singletons that could not be merged were discarded. By aligning reads against IMGT, V, D and J genes, CDR3 length, and insertions or deletions at six rearrangement sites were assigned. Clonotype counts were normalized to sorted cell number within each subset before computing true diversity and Gini coefficients with the tcR R package. The overlap coefficient, calculated on TCRB nucleotide sequences, was used to measure repertoire sharing. TCRdb took this table from immuneACCESS and kept in-frame rearrangements with V and J called. Such tables lack part of the clones; where checked against another copy, unresolved V genes explain under half of the gap, and the rest is unexplained. That table supplies the V and J calls and clone size; D and trimming were determined from the DNA. This sample lists 60,000 to 75,000 clones; more than 45% were detected once. The biggest ten clones account for roughly 0.65% of the sample.

This sample was taken from a study of beta chain features in type 1 diabetes (dated by TCRdb to the late 2010s). For the study in its entirety: Mean age, gender distribution, total cell number and subset yield did not differ between patients and healthy donors. A total of about 100 million sorted cells were examined across all samples, and RNA yield correlated strongly with the number of cells per subset. The study compared the TCRB repertoires of sorted circulating CD4+ T cell subsets in recently diagnosed type 1 diabetes patients with those in matched healthy donors. Naive and central memory subsets were obtained from all 30 or so donors, but regulatory and stem cell-like memory subsets were isolated from only 8 patients and roughly eight healthy donors. Broad study findings and their caveats: At VDJ recombination sites, type 1 diabetes patients had fewer insertions and more deleted nucleotides, which implies abnormalities in thymic rearrangement. Because the HLA sub-analyses included only small numbers of individuals, any influence of HLA type on TCRB rearrangement was left unresolved. Because cDNA was sequenced instead of genomic DNA, activated cells with high expression could be over-represented, although the groups did not differ in activation or CD3 levels. Shorter templates might be favored by PCR, yet because patient and control samples were amplified and corrected together, any such skew would affect both groups equally. A moderate but significant shortening of TCRB CDR3 length was observed in type 1 diabetes patients in all four CD4+ subsets. Naive, central memory and regulatory TCRB repertoires appeared to be more alike among patients than among healthy donors.

From each donor, a single peripheral blood sample of around 120 mL on average was drawn into heparinised tubes. Using a panel that included CD45RO, CCR7, CD25, CD127, CD95 and CD27, naive, central memory, regulatory and stem cell-like memory CD4+ T cells were sorted on a BD FACSAria II. All sorted populations exceeded 98% purity. PBMCs were isolated immediately by Lymphoprep density gradient centrifugation and stained directly without culture. So that batch effects would be minimized, each experiment stained and sorted samples in pairs, pairing one healthy donor with one patient. Sequencing was carried out using central memory CD4+ T cells from blood. This sequence was found in a young man with type 1 diabetes. The rearranged segments are TRBV6-5 and TRBJ2-5; TRBD1 could be the D gene, as 6 bases match. The DNA sequence is given as TGTGCCAGCAGTTACTCATACAGGGTGTACCAAGAGACCCAGTACTTC. This codes for CASSYSYRVYQETQYF.